The sample holds a few counts of the clone carrying this TCR beta chain. Its antigen is unknown. A multiplex PCR was run with 60 Vbeta primers and 13 Jbeta primers. Here immunoSEQ multiplex PCR was the method, and the copy in TCRdb shows in-frame clones only, minus some. The sample gives about 52,000 clones, around three fifths of which show up once; about an eighth is in the top ten. At collection, donors were nominally healthy, but unrecorded immune exposures were probable. The data stem from a study of cytomegalovirus exposure and HLA in healthy donors. Findings and limits, study-wide: As a later analysis revealed, the rate of TCR association differed by HLA locus, with DRB1 most and HLA-C fewest. The HLA-A and HLA-B alleles of most subjects were reportedly predicted accurately from TCR beta sequences.

Sequences were obtained from PBMCs. The source is a human donor in good health.

CDR3 nucleotide sequence: TGCGCCAGCAGCAGGGGGGTAGCGGGGGAAGAGACCCAGTACTTC. Translating it yields CASSRGVAGEETQYF. The chain links TRBV5-1 to TRBJ2-5; 9 positions agree with TRBD2. V lost 4 bases and J lost 3; bases outside the gene matches: 7. Germline CDR1 and CDR2: SGHRS and YFSETQ. The length of the CDR3 is 15 residues.